The TCR beta chain under discussion was sequenced for a study of shared clonotypes between healthy human individuals (TCRdb year 2020). Notes on the research overall: The cohort comprised a couple of women and a few men aged 18 to 49 years. Per donor, three plates each were used for CD4 naive and CD4 memory, two for CD8 naive, and one for CD8 memory. Libraries were prepared and TCR repertoires were sequenced by different laboratories using diverse techniques, in order to increase sequencing depth and limit assay-specific biases. Leukapheresis yielded between about 0.94 and 8.9 billion PBMCs per donor. To estimate repertoire size and how much clonotypes are shared between individuals, the study performed deep sequencing of blood TCR repertoires from about 5 healthy adults.

TCR CDR3 regions were amplified from genomic DNA by multiplex PCR using the deep immunoSEQ assay. For each cell subset, the extracted genomic DNA was distributed evenly across all wells of several immunoSEQ 96-well plates, and each plate served as one replicate. For sorted subsets, each replicate PCR was loaded with roughly 0.2 ug genomic DNA, equivalent to 25,000 to 35,000 T cell genomes. The purified libraries were quantified using a Qubit 3.0 fluorometer, sized with a Bioanalyzer 2100, and then quantified again using the KAPA Library Quantification kit. Every immunoSEQ 96-well plate was sequenced on a separate single-read 150-cycle Illumina NextSeq 550 flow cell. The paper's processing steps were these. Because only junctional sequences without quality scores were contained in the immunoSEQ output, filtering matching that applied to full-length reads could not be performed. Sequences were annotated with PyIR, a Python wrapper for IgBLAST v1.9, and V/J genes and CDR3 were assigned using IMGT germline references. Reads were removed for weak V/J assignments (E-value above 1e-6), missing CDR3, stop codons, out-of-frame junctions, or ambiguous translated residues. V3J clonotypes were defined as sequences sharing an identical inferred V gene, J gene, and CDR3 amino acid sequence. The percentage overlap between two repertoires was calculated by dividing the number of shared unique clonotypes by the size of the smaller repertoire. Richness of each repertoire was evaluated using RTK rarefaction, the Chao1 estimator, and Recon v2.1 estimates of unobserved clonotypes. Generation probabilities were computed with OLGA for all TCRbeta clonotypes obtained by the gDNA method from four donors. What TCRdb holds here is the immuneACCESS table cut down to in-frame rearrangements. Part of the clones is not present; checked against another copy, under half of the missing clones reflect an unresolved V gene, and the others are unexplained. Clonal size and the V and J genes are those of that table, whereas D and trimming came from the DNA. This sample lists about 1.1 million clones; roughly 80% were detected once. The ten most abundant clones make up more than 0.85% of the sample.

CDR1 and CDR2 were assigned from the germline V gene (reference sequence) as SEHNR and FQNEAQ. Counted from cysteine to phenylalanine, this CDR3 has 13 amino acids. This entry keeps only the CDR3 DNA: 39 bases, framed from base 1. V was cut back by 5 bases and J by 7 bases, leaving a gap of 13 bases between them. The donors were healthy, HIV-negative adults with no recently reported acute infections or vaccinations. Every donor was a Caucasian adult residing in Nashville, Tennessee, USA. Magnetic negative selection was used to enrich CD4+ T cells, after which naive cells were positively selected on CD45RA and the negative fraction became the memory subset. Blood was collected by leukapheresis, and PBMCs were isolated by Ficoll-Histopaque density gradient centrifugation and then cryopreserved in liquid nitrogen vapor phase. Analytical flow cytometry was used to check the purity and quantity of every magnetically sorted T cell population. Each sorted fraction had its genomic DNA isolated and then quantified by UV absorbance on a Nanodrop 2000c.

The paper's findings and limits, for the study overall: Sampling was restricted to blood, and TCR repertoires in tissues likely differ from the TCR repertoires found in blood. Clonotypes shared by all four sorted-subset donors showed higher generation probabilities than non-shared clonotypes. The small number of donors limited the genetic and exposure-history diversity represented. Sharing across a few donors was observed for approximately 5% of naive CD4, 3.5% of naive CD8, over 2% of memory CD4, and about 0.4% of memory CD8 clonotypes. Even with the large sequencing depth, rarefaction of the sorted-subset datasets indicated that sequencing was incomplete. Pairwise subsampling led to the expectation that sequencing depth would affect the degree of clonotype sharing among donors. Naive subsets generally had larger estimated clonotype richness than memory subsets did.

As concerns this clone: The target of this receptor is not known. Base qualities are not at hand, and no much larger clone is one base apart.

The V gene is TRBV7-9 and the J gene is TRBJ2-3, with the D gene call left open. Source material: memory CD4+ T cells from PBMCs. Interpreted using the paper, the cell subset or site label stands for: CD45RA-negative fraction. This sequence originates from a man younger than 35 in good health. Some clones in this sample may be carry-over from other donors' samples. The CDR3 region: CASSPNLRNTQYF. The nucleotides are TGTGCCAGCAGCCCTAATTTAAGAAATACGCAGTATTTT.